The present entry profiles one TCR beta chain with its context. These data belong to a study of blood T cell repertoires in COVID-19. About the research overall: T cells, B-cell-depleted T cells, or PBMCs provided the cDNA or gDNA that served as material.

Produced via immunoSEQ multiplex PCR; TCRdb's table is partial and in-frame only. The sample has tens of thousands of clones, 83% seen once; the top ten hold about 2%. V was clipped by 7 bases and J by 8 bases, with 14 bases between them. This CDR3 comprises 12 residues. Germline V gene sequence: CDR1 PRHDT, CDR2 FYEKMQ (reference sequence). The material sequenced was peripheral blood. The sequence was collected from a woman aged 55-69 years with acute or convalescent COVID-19. The V gene is TRBV13, the J gene TRBJ1-1; no definite D call. CDR3 nucleotides: TGTGCCAGCACCGACCGGGAAACCGAAGCTTTCTTT. It is translated as CASTDRETEAFF.